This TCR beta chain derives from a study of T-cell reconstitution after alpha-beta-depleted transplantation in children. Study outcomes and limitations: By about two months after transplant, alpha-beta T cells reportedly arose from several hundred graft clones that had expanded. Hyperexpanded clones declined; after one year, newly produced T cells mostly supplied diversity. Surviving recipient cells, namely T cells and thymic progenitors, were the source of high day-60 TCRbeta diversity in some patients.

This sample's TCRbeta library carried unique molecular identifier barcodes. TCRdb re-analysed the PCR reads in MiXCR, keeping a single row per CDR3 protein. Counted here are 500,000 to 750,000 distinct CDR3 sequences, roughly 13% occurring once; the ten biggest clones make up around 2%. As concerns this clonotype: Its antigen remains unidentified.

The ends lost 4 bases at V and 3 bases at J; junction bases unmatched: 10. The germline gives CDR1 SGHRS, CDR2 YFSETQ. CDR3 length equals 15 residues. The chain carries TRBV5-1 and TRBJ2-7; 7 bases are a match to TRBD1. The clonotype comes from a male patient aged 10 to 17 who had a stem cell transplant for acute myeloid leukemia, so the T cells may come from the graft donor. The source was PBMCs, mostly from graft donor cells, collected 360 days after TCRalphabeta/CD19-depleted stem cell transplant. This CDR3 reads CASSPRDRPDYEQYF. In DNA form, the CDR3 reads TGCGCCAGCAGCCCACGGGACAGACCAGACTACGAGCAGTACTTC.